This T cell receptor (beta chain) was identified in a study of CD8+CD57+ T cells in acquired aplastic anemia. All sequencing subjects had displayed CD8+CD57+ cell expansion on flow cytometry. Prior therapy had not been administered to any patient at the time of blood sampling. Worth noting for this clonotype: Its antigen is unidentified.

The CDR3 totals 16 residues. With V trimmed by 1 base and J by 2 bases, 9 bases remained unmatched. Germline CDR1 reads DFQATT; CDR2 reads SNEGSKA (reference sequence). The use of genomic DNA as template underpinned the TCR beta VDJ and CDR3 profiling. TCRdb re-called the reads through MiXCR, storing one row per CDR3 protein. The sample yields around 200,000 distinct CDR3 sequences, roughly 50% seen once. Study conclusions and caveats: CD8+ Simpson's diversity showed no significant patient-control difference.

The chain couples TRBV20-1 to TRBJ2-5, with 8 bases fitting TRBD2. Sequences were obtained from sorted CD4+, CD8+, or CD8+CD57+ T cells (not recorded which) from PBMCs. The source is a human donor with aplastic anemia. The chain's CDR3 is CSARAAQRGTQETQYF. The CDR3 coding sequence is TGCAGTGCTAGAGCGGCCCAGCGGGGGACTCAAGAGACCCAGTACTTC.